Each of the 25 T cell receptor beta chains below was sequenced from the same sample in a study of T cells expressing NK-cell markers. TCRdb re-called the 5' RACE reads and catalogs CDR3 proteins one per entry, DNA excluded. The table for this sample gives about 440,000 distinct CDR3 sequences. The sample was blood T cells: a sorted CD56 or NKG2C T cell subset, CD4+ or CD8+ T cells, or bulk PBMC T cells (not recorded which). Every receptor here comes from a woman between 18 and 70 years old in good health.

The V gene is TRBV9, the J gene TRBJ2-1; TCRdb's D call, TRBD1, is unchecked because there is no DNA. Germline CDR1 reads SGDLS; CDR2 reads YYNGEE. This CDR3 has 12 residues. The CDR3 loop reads CASSAGTDSKFF.

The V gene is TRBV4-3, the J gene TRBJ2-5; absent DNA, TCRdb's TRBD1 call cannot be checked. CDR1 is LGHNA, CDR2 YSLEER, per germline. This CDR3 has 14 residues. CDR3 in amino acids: CASSQVTKGETQYF.

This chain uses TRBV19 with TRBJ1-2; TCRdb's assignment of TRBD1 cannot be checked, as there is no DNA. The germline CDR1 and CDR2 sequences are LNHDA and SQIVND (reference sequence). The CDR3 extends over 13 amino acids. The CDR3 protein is CASSIATRRGYTF.

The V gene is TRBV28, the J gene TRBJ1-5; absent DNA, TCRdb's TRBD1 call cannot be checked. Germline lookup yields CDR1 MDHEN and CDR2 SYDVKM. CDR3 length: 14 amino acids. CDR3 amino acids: CASSSAGGNQPQHF.

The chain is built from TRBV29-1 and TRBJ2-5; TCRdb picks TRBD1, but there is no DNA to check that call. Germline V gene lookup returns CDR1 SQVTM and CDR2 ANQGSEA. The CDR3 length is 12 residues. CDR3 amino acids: CSVEPQGETQYF.

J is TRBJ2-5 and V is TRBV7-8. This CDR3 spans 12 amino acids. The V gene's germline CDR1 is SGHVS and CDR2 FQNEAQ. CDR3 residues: CASSLNGETQYF.

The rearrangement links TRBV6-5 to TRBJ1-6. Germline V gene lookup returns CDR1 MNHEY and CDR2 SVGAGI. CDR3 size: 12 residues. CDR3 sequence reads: CASKDFNSPLHF.

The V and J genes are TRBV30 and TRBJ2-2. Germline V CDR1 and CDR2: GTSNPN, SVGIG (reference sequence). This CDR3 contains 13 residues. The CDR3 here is CAWSVLGAGELFF.

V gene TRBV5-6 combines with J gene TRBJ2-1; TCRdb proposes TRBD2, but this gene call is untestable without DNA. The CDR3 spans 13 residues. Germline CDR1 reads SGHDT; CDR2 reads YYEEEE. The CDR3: CASSFLEGNEQFF.

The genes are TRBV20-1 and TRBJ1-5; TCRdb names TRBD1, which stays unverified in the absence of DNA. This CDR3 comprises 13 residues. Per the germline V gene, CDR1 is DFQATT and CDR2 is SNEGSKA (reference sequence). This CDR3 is CSASLGAGQPQHF.

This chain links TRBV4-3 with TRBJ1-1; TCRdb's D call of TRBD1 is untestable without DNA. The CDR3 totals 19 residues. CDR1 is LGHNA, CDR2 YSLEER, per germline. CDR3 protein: CASSQGPAGSWGGNTEAFF.

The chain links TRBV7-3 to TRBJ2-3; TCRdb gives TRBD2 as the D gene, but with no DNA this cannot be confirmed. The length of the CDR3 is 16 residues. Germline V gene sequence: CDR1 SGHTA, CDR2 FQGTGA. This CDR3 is CASSRVAGPSTDTQYF. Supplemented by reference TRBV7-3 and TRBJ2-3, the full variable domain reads GAGVSQTPSNKVTEKGKYVELRCDPISGHTALYWYRQSLGQGPEFLIYFQGTGAADDSGLPNDRFFAVRPEGSVSTLKIQRTERGDSAVYLCASSRVAGPSTDTQYFGPGTRLTVL.

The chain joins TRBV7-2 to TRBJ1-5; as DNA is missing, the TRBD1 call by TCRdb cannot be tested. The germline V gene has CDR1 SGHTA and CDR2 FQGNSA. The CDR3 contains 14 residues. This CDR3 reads CASSSRSGNQPQHF.

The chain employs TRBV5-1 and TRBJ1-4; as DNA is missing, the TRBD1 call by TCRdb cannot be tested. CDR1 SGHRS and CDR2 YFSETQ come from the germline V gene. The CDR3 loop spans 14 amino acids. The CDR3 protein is CASSTGTGREKLFF.

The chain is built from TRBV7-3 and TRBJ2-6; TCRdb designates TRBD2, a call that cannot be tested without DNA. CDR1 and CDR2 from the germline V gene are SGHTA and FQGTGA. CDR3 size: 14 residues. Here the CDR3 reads CASSLGEGANVLTF.

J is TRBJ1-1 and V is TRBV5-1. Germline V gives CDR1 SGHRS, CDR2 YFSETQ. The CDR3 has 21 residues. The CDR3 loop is CASSHLPSRGRSSAESTEAFF.

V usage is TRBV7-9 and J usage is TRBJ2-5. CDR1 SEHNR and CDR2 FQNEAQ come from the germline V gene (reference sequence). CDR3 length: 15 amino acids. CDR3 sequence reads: CASSLTPQYQETQYF. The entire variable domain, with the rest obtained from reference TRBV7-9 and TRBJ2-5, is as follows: DTGVSQNPRHKITKRGQNVTFRCDPISEHNRLYWYRQTLGQGPEFLTYFQNEAQLEKSRLLSDRFSAERPKGSFSTLEIQRTEQGDSAMYLCASSLTPQYQETQYFGPGTRLLVL.

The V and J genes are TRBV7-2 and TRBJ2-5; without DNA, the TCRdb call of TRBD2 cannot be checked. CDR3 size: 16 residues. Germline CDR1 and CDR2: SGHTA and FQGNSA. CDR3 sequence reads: CASSIPVASGSETQYF.

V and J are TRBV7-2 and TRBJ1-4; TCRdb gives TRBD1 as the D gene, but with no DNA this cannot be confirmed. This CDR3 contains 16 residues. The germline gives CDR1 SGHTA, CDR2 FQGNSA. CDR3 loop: CASSSHRQGAGEKLFF.

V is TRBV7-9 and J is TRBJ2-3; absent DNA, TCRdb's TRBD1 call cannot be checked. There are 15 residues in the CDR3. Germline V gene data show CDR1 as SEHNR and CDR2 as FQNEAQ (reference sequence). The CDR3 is CASSLWDSRKDTQYF.

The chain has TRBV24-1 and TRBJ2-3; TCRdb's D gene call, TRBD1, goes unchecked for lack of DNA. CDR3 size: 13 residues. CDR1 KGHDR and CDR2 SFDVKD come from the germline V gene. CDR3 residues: CATSRDPTDTQYF.

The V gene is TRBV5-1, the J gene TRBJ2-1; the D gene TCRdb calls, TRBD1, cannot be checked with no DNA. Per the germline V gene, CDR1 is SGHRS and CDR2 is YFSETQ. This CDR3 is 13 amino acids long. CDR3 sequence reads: CASSLTGADEQFF.

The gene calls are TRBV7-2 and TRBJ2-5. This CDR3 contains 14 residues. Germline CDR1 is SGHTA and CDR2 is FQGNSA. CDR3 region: CASSLQNLQETQYF.

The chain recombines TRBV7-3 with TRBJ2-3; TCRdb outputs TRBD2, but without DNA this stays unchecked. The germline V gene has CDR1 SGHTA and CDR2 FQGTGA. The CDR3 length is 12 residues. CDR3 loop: CASSPPGGAQYF. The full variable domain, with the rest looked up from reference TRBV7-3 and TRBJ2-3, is GAGVSQTPSNKVTEKGKYVELRCDPISGHTALYWYRQSLGQGPEFLIYFQGTGAADDSGLPNDRFFAVRPEGSVSTLKIQRTERGDSAVYLCASSPPGGAQYFGPGTRLTVL.

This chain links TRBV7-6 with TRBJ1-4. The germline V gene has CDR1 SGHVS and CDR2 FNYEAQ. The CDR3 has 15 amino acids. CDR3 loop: CASSWGGRENEKLFF.